A single TCR beta chain is shown here with its context. What it binds is not known. The CDR3 contains 18 residues. The germline V gene encodes CDR1 SNHLY and CDR2 FYNNEI. The J segment lost 3 bases and the V segment lost 5 bases, leaving 11 bases of the junction unmatched. CD8 cells regarded as naive lacked CD45RO, were positively chosen for CCR7, and omitted terminally differentiated effector memory CD45RA+ cells. Caucasian adults residing in Nashville, Tennessee made up all the donors. The entry originates in a study of shared clonotypes between healthy human individuals. Repertoires were generated with immunoSEQ multiplex PCR, while TCRdb's copy carries only in-frame clones and drops some. The data hold around 2,100,000 clones, with about 94% observed a single time. Broader study findings: Though the depth was large, rarefaction showed that sorted-subset sequencing was incomplete.

This TCR was recovered from a man aged 18 to 35 in good health. The sample was naive CD8+ T cells sorted from blood. This rearrangement joins TRBV2 to TRBJ2-2, with TRBD1 matching 11 bases. The CDR3 DNA reads TGTGCCAGCAGTTGGGACAGGGGGTCCGGGGGACACACCGGGGAGCTGTTTTTT. Its protein product is CASSWDRGSGGHTGELFF. Full variable domain (rest looked up from reference TRBV2 and TRBJ2-2): EPEVTQTPSHQVTQMGQEVILRCVPISNHLYFYWYRQILGQKVEFLVSFYNNEISEKSEIFDDQFSVERPDGSNFTLKIRSTKLEDSAMYFCASSWDRGSGGHTGELFFGEGSRLTVL.